This TCR beta chain was captured in a study of T cell repertoires in cytomegalovirus infection (dated 2019 in TCRdb). Concerning the study at large: Donor HLA type was relevant to the analysis, because carriage of CMV infection together with the matching HLA type was indicated by public TCR beta signatures. The full study reports these points: The ex vivo response was dominated by HLA-C-restricted CMV-specific TCR beta clonotypes, and the single most frequent clonotype in two of eight donors was supplied by these HLA-C-restricted clonotypes. Carriers of CMV infection plus the relevant HLA type were discriminated by the cumulative frequency of public TCR beta family members in the study cohort and in an independent roughly 400-donor cohort.

The instrument was an Illumina HiSeq 1500. TCRdb redid the processing of the public reads, applying fastp at Q25 and MiXCR, and retained in-frame beta chains. Each entry merges the rows of one CDR3 protein and shows their most common DNA and genes. The sample table contains a few hundred thousand distinct CDR3 sequences; only one count was recorded for over 15% of them. The top ten constitute around 47% of the sample. This clonotype was found a few times. No cognate antigen has been identified for it. Per-base quality was not reported, and no clone a single base away is much larger than it. The source of this sequence is a human donor in good health (CMV status not recorded). Some clones in this sample may be carry-over from other donors' samples. The sequencing sample was made of CD8+ T cells from PBMCs.

The CDR3 region reads CASSFGTFAYEQYF. The sequenced DNA is TGTGCCAGCAGCTTTGGGACATTCGCCTACGAGCAGTACTTC. The chain uses TRBV5-6 and TRBJ2-7; TRBD1 might be the D gene, on 6 matching bases. The germline V gene provides CDR1 SGHDT and CDR2 YYEEEE. Taken from cysteine to phenylalanine, the CDR3 has 14 residues. The retained sequence is limited to the CDR3, 42 bases, with the frame set at the first base. At the junction V is shortened by 2 bases and J by 2 bases, with 11 bases in between.